Sequencing of this T cell receptor (beta chain) was carried out in a study of T cell responses to AZD1222 COVID-19 vaccine. Assay: immunoSEQ multiplex PCR; the TCRdb copy retains only in-frame clones and omits some. The table includes 83,000 or so clones, roughly 90% detected once. V was clipped by 5 bases and J by 8 bases, with 16 bases between them. CDR3 length: 14 residues. Germline V gives CDR1 MGHDK, CDR2 SYGVNS. This receptor was taken from an adult who received the AZD1222 COVID-19 vaccine. This chain links TRBV25-1 with TRBJ2-1; TRBD2 is a possible D gene (6 bases). This specimen was peripheral blood, taken 28 days after the second AZD1222 dose. DNA of the CDR3: TGTGCCAGCAGTCCACGAGGCGGGGAGGATGAGCAGTTCTTC. This codes for CASSPRGGEDEQFF.